The entry that follows covers one T cell receptor beta chain sequence. Per germline, CDR1 LGHDT and CDR2 YNNKEL (reference sequence). The CDR3 has 15 residues. With 5 bases clipped from V and 5 bases from J, the junction kept 5 bases outside the gene matches. The data derive from a study of blood T cell repertoires in COVID-19. Overall study context: The United States, Italy and Spain were the sources of the acute and convalescent COVID-19 samples.

Source study methods: Estimation of nucleated cell counts relied on the amplification of reference gene primers. The assay was immunoSEQ multiplex PCR, and TCRdb's table has in-frame clones only and misses some. The DNA gave D and trimming, while V, J and clone size come from that table. Of 150,000 to 200,000 clones in the sample, around 87% were seen once. Sequenced sample: peripheral blood. This chain uses TRBV3-1 (or the pseudogene TRBV3-2) with TRBJ2-1, with TRBD2 matching 11 bases. The sequence derives from a man in his sixties with COVID-19, enrolled during active disease. CDR3 residues: CASSEGLADNNEQFF. Written as DNA, the CDR3 is TGTGCCAGCAGCGAGGGACTAGCGGATAACAATGAGCAGTTCTTC.